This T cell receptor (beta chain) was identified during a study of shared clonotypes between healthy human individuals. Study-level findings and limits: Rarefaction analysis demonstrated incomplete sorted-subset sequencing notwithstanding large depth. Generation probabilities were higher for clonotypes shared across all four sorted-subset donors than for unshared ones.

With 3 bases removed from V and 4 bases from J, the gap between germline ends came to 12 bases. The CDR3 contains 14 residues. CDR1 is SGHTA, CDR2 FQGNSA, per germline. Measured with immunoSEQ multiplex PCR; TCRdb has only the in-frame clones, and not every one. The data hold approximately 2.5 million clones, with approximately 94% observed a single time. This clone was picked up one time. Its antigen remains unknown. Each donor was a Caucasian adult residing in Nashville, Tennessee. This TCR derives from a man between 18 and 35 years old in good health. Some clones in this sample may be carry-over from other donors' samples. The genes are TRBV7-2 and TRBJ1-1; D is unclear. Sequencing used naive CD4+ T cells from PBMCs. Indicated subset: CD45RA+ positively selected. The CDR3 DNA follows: TGTGCCAGCAGCTTTGCGGGTAGGGTCACTGAAGCTTTCTTT. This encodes CASSFAGRVTEAFF.